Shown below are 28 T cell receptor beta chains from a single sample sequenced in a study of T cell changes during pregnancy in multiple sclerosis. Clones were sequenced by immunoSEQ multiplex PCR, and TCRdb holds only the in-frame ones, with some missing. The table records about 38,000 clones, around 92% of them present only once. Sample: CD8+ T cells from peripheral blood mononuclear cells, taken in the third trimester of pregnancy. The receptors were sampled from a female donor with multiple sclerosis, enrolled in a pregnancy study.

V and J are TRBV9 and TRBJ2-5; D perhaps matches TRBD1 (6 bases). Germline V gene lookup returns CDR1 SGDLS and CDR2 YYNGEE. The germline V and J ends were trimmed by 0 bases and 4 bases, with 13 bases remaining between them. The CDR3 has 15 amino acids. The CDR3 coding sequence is TGTGCCAGCAGCGTAGCAACAGGGTTAATAGAGACCCAGTACTTC. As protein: CASSVATGLIETQYF.

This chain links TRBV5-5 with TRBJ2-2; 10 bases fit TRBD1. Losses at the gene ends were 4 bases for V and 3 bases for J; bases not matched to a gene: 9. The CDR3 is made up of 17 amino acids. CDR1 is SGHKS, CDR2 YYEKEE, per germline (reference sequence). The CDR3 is CASSVRQGAGDTGELFF. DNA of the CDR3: TGTGCCAGCAGCGTACGACAGGGGGCGGGCGACACCGGGGAGCTGTTTTTT.

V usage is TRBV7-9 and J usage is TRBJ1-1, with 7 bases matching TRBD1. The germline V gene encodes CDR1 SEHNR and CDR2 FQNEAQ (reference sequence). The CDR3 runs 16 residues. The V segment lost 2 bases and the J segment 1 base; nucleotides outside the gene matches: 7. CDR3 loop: CASSLSRQGRNTEAFF. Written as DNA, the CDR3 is TGTGCCAGCAGCTTATCCCGACAGGGTCGGAACACTGAAGCTTTCTTT.

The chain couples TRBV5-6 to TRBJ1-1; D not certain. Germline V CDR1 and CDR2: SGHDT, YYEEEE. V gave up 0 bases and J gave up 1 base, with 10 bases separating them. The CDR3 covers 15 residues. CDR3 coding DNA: TGTGCCAGCAGCTTGGGAGTTATTTCGAACACTGAAGCTTTCTTT. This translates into CASSLGVISNTEAFF.

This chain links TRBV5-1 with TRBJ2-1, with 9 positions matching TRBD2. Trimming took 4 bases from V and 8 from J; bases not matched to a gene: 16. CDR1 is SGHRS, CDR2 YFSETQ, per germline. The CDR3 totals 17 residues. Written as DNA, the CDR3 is TGCGCCAGCAGCCCAGACATAGCGGGGGCGGGGTCGTATGAGCAGTTCTTC. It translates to CASSPDIAGAGSYEQFF.

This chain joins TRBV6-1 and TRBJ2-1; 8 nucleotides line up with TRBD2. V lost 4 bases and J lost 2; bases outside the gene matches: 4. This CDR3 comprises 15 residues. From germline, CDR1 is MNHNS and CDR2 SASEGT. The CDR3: CASSVEAGAYNEQFF. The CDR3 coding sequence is TGTGCCAGCAGTGTAGAAGCGGGGGCCTACAATGAGCAGTTCTTC.

The CDR3 here is CAIGQGNEQFF. CDR3 nucleotide sequence: TGCGCCATTGGACAGGGGAATGAGCAGTTCTTC. The chain carries TRBV10-2 and TRBJ2-1, with 9 bases aligning to TRBD1. The germline CDR1 and CDR2 sequences are WSHSY and SAAADI. J gave up 7 bases and V 10 bases, and 2 bases lay outside the gene matches. There are 11 residues in the CDR3.

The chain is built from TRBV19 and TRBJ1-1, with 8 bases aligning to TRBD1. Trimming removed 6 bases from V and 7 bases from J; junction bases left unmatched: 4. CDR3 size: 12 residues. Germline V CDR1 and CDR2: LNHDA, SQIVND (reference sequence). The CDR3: CASSSTGDEAFF. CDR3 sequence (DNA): TGTGCCAGTAGCTCGACAGGGGATGAAGCTTTCTTT. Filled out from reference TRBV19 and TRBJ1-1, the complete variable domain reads DGGITQSPKYLFRKEGQNVTLSCEQNLNHDAMYWYRQDPGQGLRLIYYSQIVNDFQKGDIAEGYSVSREKKESFPLTVTSAQKNPTAFYLCASSSTGDEAFFGQGTRLTVV.

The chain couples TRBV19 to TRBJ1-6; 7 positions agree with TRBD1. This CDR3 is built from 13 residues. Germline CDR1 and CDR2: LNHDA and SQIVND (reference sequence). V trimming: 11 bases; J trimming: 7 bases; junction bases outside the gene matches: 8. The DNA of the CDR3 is TGTGCCGGGAAGACAGGGACGAATTCACCCCTCCACTTT. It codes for CAGKTGTNSPLHF.

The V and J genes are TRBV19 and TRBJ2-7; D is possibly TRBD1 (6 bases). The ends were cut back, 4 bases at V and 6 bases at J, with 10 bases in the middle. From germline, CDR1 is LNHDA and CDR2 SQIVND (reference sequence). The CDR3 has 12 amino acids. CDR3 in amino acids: CASSKQGGEQYF. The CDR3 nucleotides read TGTGCCAGTAGTAAACAGGGTGGCGAGCAGTACTTC.

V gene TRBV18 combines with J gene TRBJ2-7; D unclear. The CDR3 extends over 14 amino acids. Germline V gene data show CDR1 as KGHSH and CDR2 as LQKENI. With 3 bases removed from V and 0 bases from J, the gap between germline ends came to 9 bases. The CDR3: CASSPPVNSYEQYF. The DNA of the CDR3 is TGTGCCAGCTCACCGCCGGTAAACTCCTACGAGCAGTACTTC.

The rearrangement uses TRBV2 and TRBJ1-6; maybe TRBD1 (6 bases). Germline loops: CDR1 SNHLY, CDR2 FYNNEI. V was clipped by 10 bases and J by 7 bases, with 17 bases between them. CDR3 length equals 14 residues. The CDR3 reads CATGLGGENSPLHF. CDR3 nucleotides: TGTGCCACCGGACTAGGGGGGGAGAATTCACCCCTCCACTTT.

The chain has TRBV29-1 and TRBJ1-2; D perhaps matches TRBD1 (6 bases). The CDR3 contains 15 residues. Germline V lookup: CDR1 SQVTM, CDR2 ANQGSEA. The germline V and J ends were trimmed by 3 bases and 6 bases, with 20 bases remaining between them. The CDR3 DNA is TGCAGCGTTGACGGAAACTTCCGGGACATAGATGGCTACACCTTC. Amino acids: CSVDGNFRDIDGYTF.

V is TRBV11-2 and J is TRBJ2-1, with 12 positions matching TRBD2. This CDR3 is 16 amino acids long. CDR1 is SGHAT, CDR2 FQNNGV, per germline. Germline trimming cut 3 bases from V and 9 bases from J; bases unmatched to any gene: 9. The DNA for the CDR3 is TGTGCCAGCAGCTTGACTACTAGCGGGGGGCGCGGTGAGCAGTTCTTC. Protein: CASSLTTSGGRGEQFF.

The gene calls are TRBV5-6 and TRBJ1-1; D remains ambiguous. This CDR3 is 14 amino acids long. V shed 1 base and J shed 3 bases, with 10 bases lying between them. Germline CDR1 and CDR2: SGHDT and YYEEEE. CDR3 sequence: CASSLLVTDTEAFF. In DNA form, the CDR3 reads TGTGCCAGCAGCTTGCTGGTAACGGACACTGAAGCTTTCTTT.

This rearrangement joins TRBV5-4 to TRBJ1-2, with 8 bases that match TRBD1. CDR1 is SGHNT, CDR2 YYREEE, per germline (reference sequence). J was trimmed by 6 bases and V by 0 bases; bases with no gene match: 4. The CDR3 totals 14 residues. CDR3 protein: CASSLVQGAHGYTF. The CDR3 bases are TGTGCCAGCAGCTTGGTTCAGGGGGCGCATGGCTACACCTTC.

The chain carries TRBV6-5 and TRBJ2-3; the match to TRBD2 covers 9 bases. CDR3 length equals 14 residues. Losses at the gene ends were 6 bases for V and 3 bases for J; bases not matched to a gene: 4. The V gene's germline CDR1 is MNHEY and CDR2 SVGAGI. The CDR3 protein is CASRRGGETDTQYF. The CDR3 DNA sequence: TGTGCCAGCAGGCGGGGGGGCGAGACAGATACGCAGTATTTT.

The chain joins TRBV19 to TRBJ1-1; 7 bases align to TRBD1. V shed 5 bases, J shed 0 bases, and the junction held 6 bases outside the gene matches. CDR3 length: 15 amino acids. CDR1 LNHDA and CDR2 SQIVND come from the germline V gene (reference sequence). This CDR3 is CASSLGTALNTEAFF. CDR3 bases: TGTGCCAGTAGTCTCGGGACAGCCTTGAACACTGAAGCTTTCTTT.

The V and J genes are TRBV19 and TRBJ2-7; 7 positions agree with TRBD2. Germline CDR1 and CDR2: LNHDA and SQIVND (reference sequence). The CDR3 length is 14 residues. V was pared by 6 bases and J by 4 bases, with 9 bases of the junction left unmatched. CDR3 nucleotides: TGTGCCAGTAGCGGGGGAAGCGGGGAATACGAGCAGTACTTC. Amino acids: CASSGGSGEYEQYF. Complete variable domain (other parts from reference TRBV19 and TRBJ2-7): DGGITQSPKYLFRKEGQNVTLSCEQNLNHDAMYWYRQDPGQGLRLIYYSQIVNDFQKGDIAEGYSVSREKKESFPLTVTSAQKNPTAFYLCASSGGSGEYEQYFGPGTRLTVT.

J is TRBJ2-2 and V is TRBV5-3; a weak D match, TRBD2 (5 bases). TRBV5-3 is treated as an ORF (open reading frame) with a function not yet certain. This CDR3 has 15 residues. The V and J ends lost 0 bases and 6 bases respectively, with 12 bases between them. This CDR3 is CARSLGEGRAGELFF. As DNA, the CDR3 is TGTGCCAGAAGCTTGGGTGAGGGTCGGGCCGGGGAGCTGTTTTTT.

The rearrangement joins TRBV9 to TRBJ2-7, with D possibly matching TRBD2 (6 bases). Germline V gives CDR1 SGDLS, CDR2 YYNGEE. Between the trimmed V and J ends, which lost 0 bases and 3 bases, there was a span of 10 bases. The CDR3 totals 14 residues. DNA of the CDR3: TGTGCCAGCAGCGTAGGTGGGGGGATCTACGAGCAGTACTTC. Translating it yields CASSVGGGIYEQYF.

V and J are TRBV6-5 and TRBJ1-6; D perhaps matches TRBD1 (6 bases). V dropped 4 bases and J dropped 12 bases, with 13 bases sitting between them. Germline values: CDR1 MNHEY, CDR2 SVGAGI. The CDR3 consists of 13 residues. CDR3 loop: CASSSTGVRPLHF. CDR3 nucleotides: TGTGCCAGCAGTTCGACAGGCGTCCGACCCCTCCACTTT.

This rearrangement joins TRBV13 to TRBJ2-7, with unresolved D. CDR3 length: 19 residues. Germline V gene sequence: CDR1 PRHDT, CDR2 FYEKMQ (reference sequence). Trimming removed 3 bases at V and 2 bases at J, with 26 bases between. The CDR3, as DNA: TGTGCCAGCAGCTTCTCGGCCCCCCGCCGCGGTCGTGGCACCTACGAGCAGTACTTC. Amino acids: CASSFSAPRRGRGTYEQYF.

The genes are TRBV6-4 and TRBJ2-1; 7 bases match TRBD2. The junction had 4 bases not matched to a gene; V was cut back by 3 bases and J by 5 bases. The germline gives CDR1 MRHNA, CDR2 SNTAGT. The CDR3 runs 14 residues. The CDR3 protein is CASSEAGENNEQFF. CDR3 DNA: TGTGCCAGCAGTGAGGCGGGGGAAAACAATGAGCAGTTCTTC.

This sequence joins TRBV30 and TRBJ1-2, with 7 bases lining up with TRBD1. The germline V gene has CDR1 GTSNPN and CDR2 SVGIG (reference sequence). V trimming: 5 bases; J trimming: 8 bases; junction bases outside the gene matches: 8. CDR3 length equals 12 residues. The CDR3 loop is CAWDGTVYGYTF. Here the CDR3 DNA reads TGTGCCTGGGACGGGACAGTCTACGGCTACACCTTC.

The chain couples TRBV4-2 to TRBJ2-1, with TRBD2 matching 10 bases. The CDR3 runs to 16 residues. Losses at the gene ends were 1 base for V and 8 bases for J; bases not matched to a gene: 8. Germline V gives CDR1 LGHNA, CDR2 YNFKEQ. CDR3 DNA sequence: TGTGCCAGCAGCCAAGCAGGCAGCGGGGGGGGCGATGAGCAGTTCTTC. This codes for CASSQAGSGGGDEQFF.

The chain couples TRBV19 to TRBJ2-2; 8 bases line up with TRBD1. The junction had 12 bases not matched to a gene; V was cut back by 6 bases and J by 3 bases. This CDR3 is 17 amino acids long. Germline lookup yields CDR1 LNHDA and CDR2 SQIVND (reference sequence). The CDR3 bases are TGTGCCAGTAGGCTCCTCGGACAGGGTTACGACACCGGGGAGCTGTTTTTT. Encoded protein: CASRLLGQGYDTGELFF. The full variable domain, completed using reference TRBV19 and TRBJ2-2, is DGGITQSPKYLFRKEGQNVTLSCEQNLNHDAMYWYRQDPGQGLRLIYYSQIVNDFQKGDIAEGYSVSREKKESFPLTVTSAQKNPTAFYLCASRLLGQGYDTGELFFGEGSRLTVL.

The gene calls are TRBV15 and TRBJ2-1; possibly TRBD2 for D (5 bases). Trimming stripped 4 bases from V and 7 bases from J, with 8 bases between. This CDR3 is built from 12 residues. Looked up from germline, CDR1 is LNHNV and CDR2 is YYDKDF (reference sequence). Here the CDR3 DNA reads TGTGCCACCAGCAAAAGCGGAAATGAGCAGTTCTTC. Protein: CATSKSGNEQFF.